Listed here are 16 T cell receptor beta chains from one sample, sequenced in a study of T cell responses to AZD1222 COVID-19 vaccine. The table came from immunoSEQ multiplex PCR; TCRdb's copy has only in-frame clones and leaves some out. The sample holds about 86,000 clones, about nine tenths seen once. The input for sequencing was peripheral blood, taken on day 0 of AZD1222 vaccination. The receptors were sampled from an adult in good health.

This chain connects TRBV3-1 (or the pseudogene TRBV3-2) to TRBJ1-1; D ambiguous. Germline assignment: CDR1 LGHDT and CDR2 YNNKEL (reference sequence). The CDR3 covers 16 residues. V was shortened by 0 bases and J by 0 bases, with 11 bases between the two germline ends. CDR3 sequence (DNA): TGTGCCAGCAGCCAAGATTTTAACGGTTTGAACACTGAAGCTTTCTTT. Translating gives CASSQDFNGLNTEAFF.

This clone was recorded only once. V and J are TRBV6-2 or TRBV6-3 and TRBJ2-2, with TRBD1 identical over 7 bases. CDR1 is MNHEY and CDR2 is SVGEGT in the germline V gene. The CDR3 covers 15 residues. V shed 2 bases and J 3 bases; nucleotides not matched to a gene: 3. As DNA, the CDR3 is TGTGCCAGCAGTTACGACAGGGTGGACACCGGGGAGCTGTTTTTT. Translating it yields CASSYDRVDTGELFF.

The chain combines TRBV6-5 with TRBJ2-7; TRBD1 matches 11 bases. The CDR3 is 14 residues long. Unmatched junction bases numbered 4, after V lost 7 bases and J lost 2 bases. Germline V gives CDR1 MNHEY, CDR2 SVGAGI. The chain's CDR3 is CASTRTGGPYEQYF. The CDR3 DNA reads as TGTGCCAGCACCAGGACAGGGGGCCCCTACGAGCAGTACTTC.

This clone was counted only a few times. DNA of the CDR3: TGTGCCAGCAGCGTAGAAACTAACACTGAAGCTTTCTTT. This codes for CASSVETNTEAFF. This chain connects TRBV9 to TRBJ1-1; D is unclear. Trimming pared 0 bases from V and 2 bases from J, leaving 5 bases between. Germline values: CDR1 SGDLS, CDR2 YYNGEE. The CDR3 spans 13 residues.

The V and J genes are TRBV5-1 and TRBJ2-7; 10 nucleotides line up with TRBD1. The CDR3 has 15 residues. Germline trimming cut 2 bases from V and 6 bases from J; bases unmatched to any gene: 8. The germline CDR1 and CDR2 sequences are SGHRS and YFSETQ. CDR3 sequence reads: CASSFGTGEVGEQYF. The CDR3 nucleotides read TGCGCCAGCAGCTTCGGGACAGGGGAAGTGGGCGAGCAGTACTTC.

The chain joins TRBV19 to TRBJ2-1, with 13 bases aligning to TRBD2. Germline CDR1 is LNHDA and CDR2 is SQIVND (reference sequence). V dropped 4 bases and J dropped 8; count of bases not matched to a gene: 2. This CDR3 is 14 amino acids long. CDR3 region: CASSRGLAGDEQFF. CDR3 DNA: TGTGCCAGTAGTAGAGGACTAGCGGGAGATGAGCAGTTCTTC.

This chain connects TRBV7-6 to TRBJ1-5, with 8 bases lining up with TRBD1. The CDR3 has 16 amino acids. V shed 4 bases and J 1 base; nucleotides not matched to a gene: 6. CDR1 and CDR2 from the germline V gene are SGHVS and FNYEAQ. The CDR3 sequence is CASSSGQGGSNQPQHF. The CDR3 coding sequence is TGTGCCAGCAGCTCCGGACAGGGTGGGAGCAATCAGCCCCAGCATTTT.

The chain is built from TRBV29-1 and TRBJ2-3, with D perhaps TRBD1 (6 bases). CDR3 length: 12 residues. V was clipped by 2 bases and J by 4 bases, with 7 bases between them. Germline V gene sequence: CDR1 SQVTM, CDR2 ANQGSEA. This chain's CDR3 is CSVEQGSDTQYF. CDR3 bases: TGCAGCGTTGAACAGGGGTCAGATACGCAGTATTTT.

The chain couples TRBV19 to TRBJ2-3; the match to TRBD2 covers 8 bases. In germline, CDR1 is LNHDA, CDR2 SQIVND (reference sequence). V was clipped by 7 bases and J by 8 bases; unmatched bases: 8. The CDR3 loop spans 13 amino acids. The CDR3 DNA reads TGTGCCAGTAAGTCGGGAGGGCCTGGTACGCAGTATTTT. Its translation is CASKSGGPGTQYF.

The chain has TRBV10-3 and TRBJ2-3; either TRBD1 or TRBD2 may fit D (5 bases each). This CDR3 contains 16 residues. Germline lookup yields CDR1 ENHRY and CDR2 SYGVKD. V lost 0 bases and J 0 bases, leaving 10 bases between the germline ends. CDR3 in DNA: TGTGCCATCAGTGAGTCGGGGGACGGAAGCACAGATACGCAGTATTTT. Its protein is CAISESGDGSTDTQYF.

This clone showed up just once. The rearrangement joins TRBV19 to TRBJ1-1; D is unclear. Trimming left V 3 bases short and J 2 bases short, with 16 bases between. The V gene's germline CDR1 is LNHDA and CDR2 SQIVND (reference sequence). This CDR3 spans 16 amino acids. CDR3 sequence (DNA): TGTGCCAGTAGTATCGCCCCACAACTTCCAAACACTGAAGCTTTCTTT. This translates into CASSIAPQLPNTEAFF.

This sequence joins TRBV5-1 and TRBJ2-2, with a tentative D call TRBD2 (5 bases). Germline V CDR1 and CDR2: SGHRS, YFSETQ. The CDR3 covers 13 residues. The V end was cut by 4 bases, the J end by 6 bases, with 10 bases between. The CDR3 sequence: CASSPGEAGELFF. The CDR3 DNA sequence: TGCGCCAGCAGCCCCGGGGAAGCCGGGGAGCTGTTTTTT.

This chain links TRBV25-1 with TRBJ1-2; D possibly corresponds to TRBD1 (5 bases). V lost 5 bases, J lost 8 bases, and 9 bases lay in between. Looked up from germline, CDR1 is MGHDK and CDR2 is SYGVNS. This CDR3 is built from 11 residues. CDR3 in amino acids: CASSYGAGYTF. The CDR3 DNA follows: TGTGCCAGCAGTTACGGGGCGGGCTACACCTTC.

The chain couples TRBV3-1 (or the pseudogene TRBV3-2) to TRBJ2-7, with D maybe TRBD1 (6 bases). This CDR3 has 15 amino acids. Per the germline V gene, CDR1 is LGHDT and CDR2 is YNNKEL (reference sequence). The V and J ends lost 0 bases and 0 bases respectively, with 9 bases between them. The CDR3 here is CASSQDGTYSYEQYF. The CDR3 DNA follows: TGTGCCAGCAGCCAAGACGGGACATACTCCTACGAGCAGTACTTC.

This clone appeared a single time. The chain has TRBV18 and TRBJ1-5; D possibly corresponds to TRBD1 (5 bases). CDR3 length: 14 amino acids. V lost 6 bases, J lost 2 bases, and 11 bases lay in between. The germline gives CDR1 KGHSH, CDR2 LQKENI. CDR3: CASSGDGRNQPQHF. The CDR3 nucleotides read TGTGCCAGCTCGGGGGACGGCCGCAATCAGCCCCAGCATTTT.

The chain couples TRBV18 to TRBJ1-6, with TRBD1 matching 9 bases. Germline V CDR1 and CDR2: KGHSH, LQKENI. V shed 3 bases, J shed 8 bases, and the junction held 26 bases outside the gene matches. The CDR3 is 22 residues long. The CDR3 DNA follows: TGTGCCAGCTCACCTAGTCCGGGACAGGGTTTAGGAGACCCGAATCGCCATTCACCCCTCCACTTT. The encoded protein is CASSPSPGQGLGDPNRHSPLHF.